The sequence of this T cell receptor beta chain was determined in a study of shared clonotypes between healthy human individuals. Only in-frame clones appear in the TCRdb table, and some are missing; sequencing was by immunoSEQ multiplex PCR. The sample includes over a million clones, about 80% of them seen just once. CDR3 size: 15 residues. Germline CDR1 is MDHEN and CDR2 is SYDVKM. Germline trimming cut 5 bases from V and 6 bases from J; bases unmatched to any gene: 12. The sequence derives from a man between 18 and 35 years old in good health. Some clones in this sample may be carry-over from other donors' samples. Source material: memory CD4+ T cells from PBMCs. The subset: CD45RA-negative fraction. This rearrangement joins TRBV28 to TRBJ2-7; 8 nucleotides agree with TRBD1. The CDR3 region has the DNA TGTGCCAGCAGTGATGGGGGACAGGACTGGGCCGAGCAGTACTTC. This translates into CASSDGGQDWAEQYF.